This entry features one T cell receptor (beta chain) sequence. This specimen comes from a study of blood T cell repertoires in COVID-19. About the study: The study drew acute and convalescent COVID-19 samples from the United States, Italy and Spain. In each case, the material was cDNA or gDNA derived from T cells, B-cell-depleted T cells, or PBMCs.

Original handling: Reference gene primers were amplified, and this amplification served to estimate nucleated cell counts. The protocol was immunoSEQ multiplex PCR, while the TCRdb copy is restricted to in-frame clones and leaves out a portion. V and J calls plus clone size are reproduced from that table; the DNA served to infer D and trimming. Here the sample spans about 130,000 clones, around nine tenths being singletons. V gave up 3 bases and J gave up 7 bases, with 15 bases separating them. Germline V gene lookup returns CDR1 MNHEY and CDR2 SMNVEV (reference sequence). This CDR3 contains 14 residues.

Sequences were obtained from peripheral blood. This TCR came from a woman of 80 years or more with acute or convalescent COVID-19. The rearrangement links TRBV27 to TRBJ1-2; D is perhaps TRBD1 (5 bases). The CDR3 nucleotides are TGTGCCAGCAGTTTCCGGACACATGTGGGTGGCTACACCTTC. Translated, it gives CASSFRTHVGGYTF.